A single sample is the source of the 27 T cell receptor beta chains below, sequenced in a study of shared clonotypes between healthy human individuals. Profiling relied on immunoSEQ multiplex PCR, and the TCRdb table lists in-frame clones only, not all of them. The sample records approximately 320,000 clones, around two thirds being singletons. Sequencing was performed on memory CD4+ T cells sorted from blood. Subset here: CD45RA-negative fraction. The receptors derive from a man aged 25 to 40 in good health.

The CDR3: CASSPTRVRVSGNEQYF. CDR3 sequence (DNA): TGTGCCAGCAGCCCCACGAGGGTCAGGGTCTCTGGTAATGAGCAGTACTTC. The chain employs TRBV7-8 and TRBJ2-7; D assignment may be TRBD1 or TRBD2 (5 bases each). The CDR3 has 17 amino acids. Trimming pared 5 bases from V and 7 bases from J, leaving 27 bases between. CDR1 is SGHVS, CDR2 FQNEAQ, per germline.

The CDR3 protein is CASSLRLRGRAGELFF. CDR3 sequence (DNA): TGTGCCAGCAGCTTAAGATTGAGGGGAAGGGCCGGGGAGCTGTTTTTT. The genes are TRBV7-9 and TRBJ2-2; D tentatively fits TRBD1 or TRBD2 (5 bases each). Trimming cost V 2 bases and J 6 bases, with 16 bases left between them. Germline V CDR1 and CDR2: SEHNR, FQNEAQ (reference sequence). This CDR3 spans 16 amino acids. Full variable domain (outside the CDR3, taken from reference TRBV7-9 and TRBJ2-2): DTGVSQNPRHKITKRGQNVTFRCDPISEHNRLYWYRQTLGQGPEFLTYFQNEAQLEKSRLLSDRFSAERPKGSFSTLEIQRTEQGDSAMYLCASSLRLRGRAGELFFGEGSRLTVL.

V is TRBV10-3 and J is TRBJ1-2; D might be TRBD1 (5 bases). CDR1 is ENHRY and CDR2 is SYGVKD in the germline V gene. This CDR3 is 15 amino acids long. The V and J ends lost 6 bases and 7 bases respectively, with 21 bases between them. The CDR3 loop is CAIRQRDPGVGGYTF. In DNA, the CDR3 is TGTGCCATCAGACAAAGGGACCCGGGGGTCGGTGGCTACACCTTC.

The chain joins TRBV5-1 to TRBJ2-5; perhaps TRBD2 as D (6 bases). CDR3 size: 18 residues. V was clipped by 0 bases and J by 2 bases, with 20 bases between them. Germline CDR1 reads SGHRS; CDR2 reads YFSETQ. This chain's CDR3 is CASSLGLTPPSVQETQYF. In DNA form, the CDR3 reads TGCGCCAGCAGCTTGGGCCTAACCCCTCCTAGCGTACAAGAGACCCAGTACTTC.

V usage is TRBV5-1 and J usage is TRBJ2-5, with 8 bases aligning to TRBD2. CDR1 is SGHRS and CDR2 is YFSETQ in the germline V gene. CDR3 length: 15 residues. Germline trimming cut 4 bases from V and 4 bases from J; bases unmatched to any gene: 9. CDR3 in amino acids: CASSTTAGAGETQYF. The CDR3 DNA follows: TGCGCCAGCAGCACCACAGCGGGAGCAGGAGAGACCCAGTACTTC.

CDR3 sequence reads: CASSQIRVTGELFF. In DNA form, the CDR3 reads TGTGCCAGCAGCCAGATCAGGGTTACCGGGGAGCTGTTTTTT. This chain links TRBV7-9 with TRBJ2-2, with D possibly being TRBD1 (5 bases). The CDR3 spans 14 residues. Germline V gene lookup returns CDR1 SEHNR and CDR2 FQNEAQ (reference sequence). V was clipped by 5 bases and J by 5 bases, with 12 bases between them.

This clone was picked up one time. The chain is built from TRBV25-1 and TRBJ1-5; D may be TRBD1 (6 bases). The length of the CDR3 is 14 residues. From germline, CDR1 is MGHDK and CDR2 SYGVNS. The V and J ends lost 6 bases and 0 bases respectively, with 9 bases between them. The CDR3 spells CASSTGYSNQPQHF. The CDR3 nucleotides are TGTGCCAGCAGCACAGGGTATAGCAATCAGCCCCAGCATTTT. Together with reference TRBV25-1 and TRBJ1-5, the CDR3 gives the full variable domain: EADIYQTPRYLVIGTGKKITLECSQTMGHDKMYWYQQDPGMELHLIHYSYGVNSTEKGDLSSESTVSRIRTEHFPLTLESARPSHTSQYLCASSTGYSNQPQHFGDGTRLSIL.

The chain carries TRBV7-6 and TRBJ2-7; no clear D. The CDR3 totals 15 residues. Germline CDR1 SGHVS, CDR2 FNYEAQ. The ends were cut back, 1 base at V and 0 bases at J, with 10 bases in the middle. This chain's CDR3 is CASSLDPAASYEQYF. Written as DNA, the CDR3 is TGTGCCAGCAGCTTAGATCCGGCAGCCTCCTACGAGCAGTACTTC.

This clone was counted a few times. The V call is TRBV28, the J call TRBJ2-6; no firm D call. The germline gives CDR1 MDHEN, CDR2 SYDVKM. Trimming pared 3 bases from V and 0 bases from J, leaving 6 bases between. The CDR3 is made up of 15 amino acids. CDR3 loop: CASSFIGSGANVLTF. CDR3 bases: TGTGCCAGCAGTTTTATTGGCTCTGGGGCCAACGTCCTGACTTTC.

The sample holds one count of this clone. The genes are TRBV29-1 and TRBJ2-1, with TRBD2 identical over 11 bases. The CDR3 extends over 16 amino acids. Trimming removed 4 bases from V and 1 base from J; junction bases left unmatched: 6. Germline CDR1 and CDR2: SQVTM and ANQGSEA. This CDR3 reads CSVGVSGRASYNEQFF. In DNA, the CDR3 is TGCAGCGTTGGGGTTAGCGGGAGGGCATCCTACAATGAGCAGTTCTTC.

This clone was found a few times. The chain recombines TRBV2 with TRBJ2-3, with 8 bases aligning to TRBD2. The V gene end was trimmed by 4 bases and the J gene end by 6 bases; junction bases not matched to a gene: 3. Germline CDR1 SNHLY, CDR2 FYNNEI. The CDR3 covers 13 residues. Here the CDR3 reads CASSGGLGDTQYF. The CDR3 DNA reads TGTGCCAGCAGTGGGGGACTAGGGGATACGCAGTATTTT.

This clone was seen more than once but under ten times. CDR3 amino acids: CSVYGPAYEQYF. CDR3 DNA sequence: TGCAGCGTTTACGGACCCGCCTACGAGCAGTACTTC. This sequence joins TRBV29-1 and TRBJ2-7, with D unclear. This CDR3 is 12 amino acids long. Germline loops: CDR1 SQVTM, CDR2 ANQGSEA. The V and J ends lost 5 bases and 2 bases respectively, with 10 bases between them.

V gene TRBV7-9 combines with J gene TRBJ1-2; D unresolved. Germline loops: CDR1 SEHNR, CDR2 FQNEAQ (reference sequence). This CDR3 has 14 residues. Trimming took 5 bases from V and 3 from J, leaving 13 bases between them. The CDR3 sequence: CASSATPGDYGYTF. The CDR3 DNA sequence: TGTGCCAGCAGCGCTACCCCCGGAGACTATGGCTACACCTTC.

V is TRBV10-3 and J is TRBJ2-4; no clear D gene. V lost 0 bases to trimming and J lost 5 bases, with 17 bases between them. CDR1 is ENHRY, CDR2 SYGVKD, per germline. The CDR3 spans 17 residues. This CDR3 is CAISESRSTGNQNIQYF. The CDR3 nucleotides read TGTGCCATCAGTGAGTCGCGGTCTACCGGAAACCAAAACATTCAGTACTTC.

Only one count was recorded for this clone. CDR3 in DNA: TGTGCCAGTAGTATAGATGGTGGTCCGGCAAAGCAGTTCTTC. Its protein product is CASSIDGGPAKQFF. The chain couples TRBV19 to TRBJ2-1; D is uncertain. Germline CDR1 is LNHDA and CDR2 is SQIVND (reference sequence). The CDR3 runs 14 residues. Trimming left V 0 bases short and J 11 bases short, with 14 bases between.

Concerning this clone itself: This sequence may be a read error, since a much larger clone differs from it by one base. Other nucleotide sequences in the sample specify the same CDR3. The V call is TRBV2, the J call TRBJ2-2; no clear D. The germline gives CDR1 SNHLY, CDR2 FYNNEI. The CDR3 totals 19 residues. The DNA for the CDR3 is TGTGCCAGTAGTGACCCTTACGTTCGCAGCGCCCCGAACACCGGGGAGCTGTTTTTT. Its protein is CASSDPYVRSAPNTGELFF.

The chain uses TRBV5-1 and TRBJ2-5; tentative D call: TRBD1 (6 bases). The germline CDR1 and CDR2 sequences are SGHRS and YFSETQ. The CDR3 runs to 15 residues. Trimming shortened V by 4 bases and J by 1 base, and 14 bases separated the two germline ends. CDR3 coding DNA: TGCGCCAGCAGCCGGATGGCAGGGGCCCAAGAGACCCAGTACTTC. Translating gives CASSRMAGAQETQYF.

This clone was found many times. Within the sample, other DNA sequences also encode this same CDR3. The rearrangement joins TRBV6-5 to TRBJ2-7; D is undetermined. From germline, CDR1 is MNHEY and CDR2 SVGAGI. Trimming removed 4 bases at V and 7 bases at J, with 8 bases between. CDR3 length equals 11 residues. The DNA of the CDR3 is TGTGCCAGCAGTTCCCGTTCGGAGCAGTACTTC. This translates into CASSSRSEQYF.

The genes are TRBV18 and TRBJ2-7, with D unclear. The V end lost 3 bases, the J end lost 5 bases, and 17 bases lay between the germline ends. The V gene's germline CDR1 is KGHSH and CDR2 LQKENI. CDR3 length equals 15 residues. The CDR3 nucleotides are TGTGCCAGCTCACCCCCTCCTGGTAGCACCCACGAGCAGTACTTC. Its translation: CASSPPPGSTHEQYF. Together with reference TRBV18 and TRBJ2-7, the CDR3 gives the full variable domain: NAGVMQNPRHLVRRRGQEARLRCSPMKGHSHVYWYRQLPEEGLKFMVYLQKENIIDESGMPKERFSAEFPKEGPSILRIQQVVRGDSAAYFCASSPPPGSTHEQYFGPGTRLTVT.

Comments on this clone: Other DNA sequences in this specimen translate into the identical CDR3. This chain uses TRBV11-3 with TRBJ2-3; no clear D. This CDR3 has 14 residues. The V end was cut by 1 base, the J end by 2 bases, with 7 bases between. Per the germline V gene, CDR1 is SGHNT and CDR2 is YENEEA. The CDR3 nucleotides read TGTGCCAGCAGCTTAGGACAAAACACAGATACGCAGTATTTT. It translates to CASSLGQNTDTQYF.

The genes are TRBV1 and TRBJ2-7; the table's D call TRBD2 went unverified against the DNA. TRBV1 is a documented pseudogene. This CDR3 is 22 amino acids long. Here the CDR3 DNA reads TGCACCAGCAGCCAATTCGGGGCCCGTGAGGTTTGGCTCCGGGAGGTTTGCTACGAGCAGTACTTC. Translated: CTSSQFGAREVWLREVCYEQYF.

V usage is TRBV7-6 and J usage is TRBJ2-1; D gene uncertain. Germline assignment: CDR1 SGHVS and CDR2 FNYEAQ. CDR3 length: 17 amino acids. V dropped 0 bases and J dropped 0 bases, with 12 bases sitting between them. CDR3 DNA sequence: TGTGCCAGCAGCTTAGCGCCGCAGAGGATCTCCTACAATGAGCAGTTCTTC. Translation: CASSLAPQRISYNEQFF.

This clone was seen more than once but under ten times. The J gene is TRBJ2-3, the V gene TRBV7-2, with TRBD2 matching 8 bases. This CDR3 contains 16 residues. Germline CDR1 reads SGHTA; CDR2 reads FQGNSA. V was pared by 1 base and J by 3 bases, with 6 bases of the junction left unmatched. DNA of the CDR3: TGTGCCAGCAGCTTAGTTGCGAGCGGGAGTACAGATACGCAGTATTTT. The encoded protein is CASSLVASGSTDTQYF.

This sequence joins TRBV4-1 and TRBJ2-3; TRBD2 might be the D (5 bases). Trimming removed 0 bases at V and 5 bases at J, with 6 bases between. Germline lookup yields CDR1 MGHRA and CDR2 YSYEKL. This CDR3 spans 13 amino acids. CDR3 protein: CASSQDRGDTQYF. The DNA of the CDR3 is TGCGCCAGCAGCCAAGATCGGGGAGATACGCAGTATTTT.

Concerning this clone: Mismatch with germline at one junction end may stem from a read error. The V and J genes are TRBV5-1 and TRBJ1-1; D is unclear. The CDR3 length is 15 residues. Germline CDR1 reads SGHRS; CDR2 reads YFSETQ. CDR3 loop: CASSPMGWGNNEAFF. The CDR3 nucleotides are TGCGCCAGCAGCCCAATGGGGTGGGGAAACAATGAAGCTTTCTTT.

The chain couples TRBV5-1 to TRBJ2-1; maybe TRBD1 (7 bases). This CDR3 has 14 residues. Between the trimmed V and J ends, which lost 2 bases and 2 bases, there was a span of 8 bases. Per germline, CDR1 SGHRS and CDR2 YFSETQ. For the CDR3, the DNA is TGCGCCAGCAGCTTCAGGGGGGCCTACAATGAGCAGTTCTTC. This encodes CASSFRGAYNEQFF. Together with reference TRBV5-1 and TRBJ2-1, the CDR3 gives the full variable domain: KAGVTQTPRYLIKTRGQQVTLSCSPISGHRSVSWYQQTPGQGLQFLFEYFSETQRNKGNFPGRFSGRQFSNSRSEMNVSTLELGDSALYLCASSFRGAYNEQFFGPGTRLTVL.

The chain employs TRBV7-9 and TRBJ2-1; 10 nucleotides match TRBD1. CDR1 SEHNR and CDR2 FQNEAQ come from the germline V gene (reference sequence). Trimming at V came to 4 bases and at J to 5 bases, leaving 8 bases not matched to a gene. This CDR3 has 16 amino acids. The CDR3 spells CASSSDRGRFHNEQFF. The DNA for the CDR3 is TGTGCCAGCAGCTCGGACAGGGGGAGGTTCCACAATGAGCAGTTCTTC.